This TCR beta chain was observed in a study of OX40 agonist ivuxolimab in advanced cancers. In the study overall: The treatment was a fully human IgG2 OX40 agonist, ivuxolimab.

V shed 0 bases and J 6 bases; nucleotides not matched to a gene: 8. This CDR3 has 17 amino acids. Germline V gene data show CDR1 as MRHNA and CDR2 as SNTAGT. Sequenced by immunoSEQ multiplex PCR; TCRdb stores in-frame clones only, minus some. The data contain 99,000 or so clones, 90% to 96% of them singletons. The sequence derives from an adult with an advanced solid tumor such as melanoma, head and neck, liver or kidney cancer. The V and J genes are TRBV6-4 and TRBJ1-2; 12 bases fit TRBD1. The specimen was CD4+ or CD8+ T cells sorted from blood, collected in a trial of the OX40 agonist ivuxolimab. The CDR3: CASSDSYTGTGGDGYTF. Written as DNA, the CDR3 is TGTGCCAGCAGTGACTCCTACACCGGGACAGGGGGCGATGGCTACACCTTC.